This entry concerns a single T cell receptor beta chain. The entry originates in a study of blood T cell repertoires in COVID-19. Study processing details: The authors estimated nucleated cell counts from reference gene primer amplification. TCRdb's table, derived via immunoSEQ multiplex PCR, lists solely in-frame clones and lacks some. For V, J and clone size, that table is used; D and trimming come from the DNA. The sample includes roughly 150,000 clones, approximately 90% of them seen just once. CDR1 is KGHSH and CDR2 is LQKENI in the germline V gene. The V end lost 2 bases, the J end lost 5 bases, and 11 bases lay between the germline ends. CDR3 length: 14 amino acids.

This sequence originates from a woman older than 75 with acute or convalescent COVID-19. The J gene is TRBJ2-3, the V gene TRBV18; a weak D match, TRBD1 (5 bases). The material sequenced was peripheral blood. The CDR3 nucleotides are TGTGCCAGCTCACCATTGGACACCCTAGATACGCAGTATTTT. Translation gives CASSPLDTLDTQYF.